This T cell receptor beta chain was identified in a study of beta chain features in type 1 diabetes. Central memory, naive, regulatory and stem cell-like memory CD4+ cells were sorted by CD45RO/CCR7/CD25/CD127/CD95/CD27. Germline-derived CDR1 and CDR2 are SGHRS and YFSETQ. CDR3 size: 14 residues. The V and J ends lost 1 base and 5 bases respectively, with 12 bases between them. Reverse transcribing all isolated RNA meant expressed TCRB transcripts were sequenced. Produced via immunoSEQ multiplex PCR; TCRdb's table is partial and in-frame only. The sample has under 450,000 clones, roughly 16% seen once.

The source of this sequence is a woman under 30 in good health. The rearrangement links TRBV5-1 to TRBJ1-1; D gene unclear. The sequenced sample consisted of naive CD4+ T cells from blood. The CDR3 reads CASSLQVSGTEAFF. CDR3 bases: TGCGCCAGCAGCTTGCAGGTATCGGGGACTGAAGCTTTCTTT.